This T cell receptor (beta chain) comes out of a study of memory CD4+ T cells and cytomegalovirus serostatus. Study-wide results and limits: Repertoires predicted CMV serostatus with median bootstrapped AUC of about 0.95. Each of 67 CMV-associated TCRbeta sequences occurred in one to five individuals.

On this clone itself: Its target is not known.

Germline V gene lookup returns CDR1 SGDLS and CDR2 YYNGEE. Trimming cost V 0 bases and J 6 bases; bases outside gene matches: 9. This CDR3 comprises 16 residues. The sort gate was single viable CD3+CD4+CD8-CD45RO+ cells for memory CD4+ T cells. In the study's own analysis: After removing out-of-frame reads, around 2,100,000 distinct TCRbeta sequences remained. Method: immunoSEQ multiplex PCR; TCRdb's copy keeps in-frame clones and lacks some. The DNA gave D and trimming, while V, J and clone size come from that table. The profile covers 50,000 or so clones, with roughly four fifths appearing a single time and about 1.5% taken by the ten largest.

This clonotype was sampled from an adult in good health and CMV-seronegative. Sequenced material: memory CD4+ T cells from blood. V gene TRBV9 combines with J gene TRBJ2-1, with 7 bases identical to TRBD1. The DNA for the CDR3 is TGTGCCAGCAGCGTAGGAAGGGGGCGGCATATCAATGAGCAGTTCTTC. Protein product: CASSVGRGRHINEQFF. The whole variable domain, remainder taken from reference TRBV9 and TRBJ2-1, is DSGVTQTPKHLITATGQRVTLRCSPRSGDLSVYWYQQSLDQGLQFLIQYYNGEERAKGNILERFSAQQFPDLHSELNLSSLELGDSALYFCASSVGRGRHINEQFFGPGTRLTVL.